The rows below give T cell receptor beta chains drawn from one sample of a study of T cells in Graves' hyperthyroidism and ophthalmopathy. In TCRdb, the multiplex PCR reads were re-called with MiXCR into one record per CDR3 protein. The data show approximately 520,000 distinct CDR3 sequences, with roughly a quarter seen just once and approximately 10% held by the top ten. Sample: blood. The origin of the receptors is a woman aged 25 to 39 with Graves' ophthalmopathy. The CDR3 runs from the conserved cysteine through the conserved F or W. The order of the fields is CDR3 DNA, CDR3 protein, D gene, clone size, V gene, J gene. D genes are given only for firm matches. Clone sizes are given selectively: once, few, many, or a class where the clone is expanded.

TGTGCCAGCAGCTTAACGCGGGGACGTGAGACCCAGTACTTC,CASSLTRGRETQYF,NA,many,TRBV7-2,TRBJ2-5
TGCGCCAGCAGGGGCGGCCCGACGGAGACCTATGGCTACACCTTC,CASRGGPTETYGYTF,NA,many,TRBV5-1,TRBJ1-2
TGTGCCAGCATCCCCTCCCGGGGTCTCTCCTACGAGCAGTACTTC,CASIPSRGLSYEQYF,NA,many,TRBV28,TRBJ2-7
TGTGCCACCAGCAGAGATCTATACGGATCAATGGGGGGCTACACCTTC,CATSRDLYGSMGGYTF,NA,few,TRBV15,TRBJ1-2
TGTGCCAGTAGTAAAACTAGCGGGGGGTTTGGAGAGACCCAGTACTTC,CASSKTSGGFGETQYF,TRBD2,few,TRBV19,TRBJ2-5
TGTGCCAGCAACAAGGACGATAGCAATCAGCCCCAGCATTTT,CASNKDDSNQPQHF,NA,many,TRBV6-1,TRBJ1-5
TGCGCCAGCAGTGACGGGCAGGGCAGAGAGACCCAGTACTTC,CASSDGQGRETQYF,NA,many,TRBV10-1,TRBJ2-5
TGCAGTGCTAGAGTGGAGACAGGGGCGTATGGCTACACCTTC,CSARVETGAYGYTF,TRBD1,NA,TRBV20-1,TRBJ1-2
TGCAGTGCTAGGGACAGCCACACTGAAGCTTTCTTT,CSARDSHTEAFF,NA,few,TRBV20-1,TRBJ1-1
TGCGCCAGCAGCTTGGACTTTCGGACAGGCGGGTCACCCCTCCACTTT,CASSLDFRTGGSPLHF,TRBD1,many,TRBV5-1,TRBJ1-6
TGTGCCAGCAGTTACGATGACACCGGGGAGCTGTTTTTT,CASSYDDTGELFF,NA,many,TRBV6-5,TRBJ2-2
TGTGCCAGCCGAATACCCTCTGGGGCCAACGTCCTGACTTTC,CASRIPSGANVLTF,NA,many,TRBV2,TRBJ2-6
TGTGCCAGCAGTGGGGTGGGGGGGGACTATGGCTACACCTTC,CASSGVGGDYGYTF,NA,few,TRBV6-1,TRBJ1-2
TGTGCCAGCAGTCCGACGCAATTCAGGACGTCAAGCTCCTACGAGCAGTACTTC,CASSPTQFRTSSSYEQYF,NA,many,TRBV11-1,TRBJ2-7
TGTGCCAGCAGTGAATGGGGACAGGGGAACACCGGGGAGCTGTTTTTT,CASSEWGQGNTGELFF,TRBD1,many,TRBV25-1,TRBJ2-2
TGTGCCAGCAGCCAAGGGAGGACAGGGAAACCCGAGCAGTACTTC,CASSQGRTGKPEQYF,TRBD1,NA,TRBV3-1,TRBJ2-7
TGTGCCTGCAGCTCGTCCTTAGCGGGAGTCGAGCAGTACTTC,CACSSSLAGVEQYF,TRBD2,NA,TRBV7-8,TRBJ2-7
TGTGCCAGCAGTCCCCGACAGACGGGCTACACCTTC,CASSPRQTGYTF,NA,NA,TRBV6-1,TRBJ1-2
TGCGCCAGCAGTGAGTCGATTGGTAGCGCACAAGAGACCCAGTACTTC,CASSESIGSAQETQYF,NA,NA,TRBV10-1,TRBJ2-5
TGTGCCAGCAGCCCCGGGACTATGGGTACGACCCAGTACTTC,CASSPGTMGTTQYF,TRBD2,once,TRBV6-1,TRBJ2-5
TGTGCCAGGTCGCCGGGGGGCAATTCACCCCTCCACTTT,CARSPGGNSPLHF,NA,many,TRBV6-8,TRBJ1-6
TGTGCCAGCAGTTTCGACAGGGGCCACGAGCAGTACTTC,CASSFDRGHEQYF,TRBD1,NA,TRBV6-5,TRBJ2-7
TGTGCCAGCTCACCAACGCCCGTCAGAACAACCTATAATTCACCCCTCCACTTT,CASSPTPVRTTYNSPLHF,NA,NA,TRBV18,TRBJ1-6
TGTGCCAGCAGCCCTAGCGGCCAGCCTAACTATGGCTACACCTTC,CASSPSGQPNYGYTF,NA,NA,TRBV7-8,TRBJ1-2
TGTGCCAGCAGTCTAGGTGTACCTGTCGGATACGAGCAGTACTTC,CASSLGVPVGYEQYF,NA,NA,TRBV12-3/TRBV12-4,TRBJ2-7
TGTGCCAGCAGTGGTATACTGGCGGGGGGAGAGACCCAGTACTTC,CASSGILAGGETQYF,TRBD2,many,TRBV2,TRBJ2-5
TGTGCCAGCAGTTCGCTTTGGGTTCAGGCTGAAGCTTTCTTT,CASSSLWVQAEAFF,NA,NA,TRBV12-3/TRBV12-4,TRBJ1-1
TGCGCCAGCAGCCAAGAAATTGACAGCTACCCTTATAGCAATCAGCCCCAGCATTTT,CASSQEIDSYPYSNQPQHF,NA,few,TRBV4-1,TRBJ1-5
TGTGCCAGCAGTTACTCGTTAGGGATAAACACCGCGGCATACAATCAGCCCCAGCATTTT,CASSYSLGINTAAYNQPQHF,NA,many,TRBV6-5,TRBJ1-5
TGCAGTGCCGAGGGGAATAGCCACGAGCAGTACTTC,CSAEGNSHEQYF,NA,many,TRBV20-1,TRBJ2-7
TGTGCCACCTCCGTATTCAGGGCCTCTGGAAACACCATATATTTT,CATSVFRASGNTIYF,NA,NA,TRBV10-3,TRBJ1-3
TGTGCCAGCAGTTCACAGGGGCCGGGAAACTACAAGCAGTACTTC,CASSSQGPGNYKQYF,TRBD1,NA,TRBV27,TRBJ2-7
TGTGCCAGCAGTGCAGAGGGGACAGGAAACACCATATATTTT,CASSAEGTGNTIYF,NA,NA,TRBV6-1,TRBJ1-3
TGTGCCAGCAATGCCCAAGAGACCCAGTACTTC,CASNAQETQYF,NA,few,TRBV28,TRBJ2-5
TGCGCCAGCAGCCAAGCTTGGCAGGGGGCTATGAACACTGAAGCTTTCTTT,CASSQAWQGAMNTEAFF,TRBD1,few,TRBV4-3,TRBJ1-1
TGTGCCAGCAGTTCGACACCTTATAGCAATCAGCCCCAGCATTTT,CASSSTPYSNQPQHF,NA,many,TRBV28,TRBJ1-5
TGTGCCAGCAGTAAAGGACCGTCGACCGGGGAGCTGTTTTTT,CASSKGPSTGELFF,NA,many,TRBV6-1,TRBJ2-2
TGTGCCAGCAGTTTCCGGCAGTTAGCCAAAAACATTCAGTACTTC,CASSFRQLAKNIQYF,NA,few,TRBV12-3/TRBV12-4,TRBJ2-4
TGTGCCACCACGCGCCCACCGACAGGGAGAAGGTGTGAAGCTTTCTTT,CATTRPPTGRRCEAFF,TRBD1,many,TRBV24-1,TRBJ1-1
TGTGCCAGCAGCGCCCGACTAGCGGGTCAAGAGACCCAGTACTTC,CASSARLAGQETQYF,TRBD2,many,TRBV9,TRBJ2-5
TGTGCCAGCAGACGAAGGGTGGGAGACAGGGGCGATTATAACTATGGCTACACCTTC,CASRRRVGDRGDYNYGYTF,TRBD1,few,TRBV6-2/TRBV6-3,TRBJ1-2
TGTGCCAGCAGCTTAGACGGGGGAAGGCCCCAGCATTTT,CASSLDGGRPQHF,NA,many,TRBV11-3,TRBJ1-5
TGTGCCAGCAGCAAAACCGCGGTATTCCAAGAGACCCAGTACTTC,CASSKTAVFQETQYF,NA,many,TRBV5-5,TRBJ2-5
TGTGCCAGCAGTTTAGGCAGCCTTGCCGGCTACACCTTC,CASSLGSLAGYTF,NA,NA,TRBV12-3/TRBV12-4,TRBJ1-2
TGCAGCGTTGTAGGGGGGCACACTGAAGCTTTCTTT,CSVVGGHTEAFF,NA,few,TRBV29-1,TRBJ1-1
TGTGCCAGCAGCGGAGGGACCGCGAAACCAAGACCCTACGAGCAGTACTTC,CASSGGTAKPRPYEQYF,NA,NA,TRBV14,TRBJ2-7
TGTGCCAGCAGCTTCTCGTCAGAGACCCAGTACTTC,CASSFSSETQYF,NA,few,TRBV11-1,TRBJ2-5
TGTGCCAGCAATGACCGGCACTATGGCTACACCTTC,CASNDRHYGYTF,NA,few,TRBV28,TRBJ1-2
TGCAGTGTCAGGTCAGGGGCGGAACAGCCCCAGCATTTT,CSVRSGAEQPQHF,NA,many,TRBV20-1,TRBJ1-5
TGTGCCAGCAGTGAAGGGAAAGGCAATCAGCCCCAGCATTTT,CASSEGKGNQPQHF,NA,few,TRBV6-1,TRBJ1-5
TGTGCCAGCAGTTACAACAGGGATGGCAATCAGCCCCAGCATTTT,CASSYNRDGNQPQHF,NA,NA,TRBV27,TRBJ1-5
TGTGCCAGCACCTCAACAGGGGCTTCGACCTACGATCAGTACTTC,CASTSTGASTYDQYF,TRBD1,NA,TRBV6-2/TRBV6-3,TRBJ2-7
TGTGCCAGCAGCCAGACAGTGTCCTCCTCTTCTAACTATGGCTACACCTTC,CASSQTVSSSSNYGYTF,NA,NA,TRBV11-2,TRBJ1-2
TGTGCCAGCAGTTTCCCTGGGAGTAGCTTACCCACCGGGGAGCTGTTTTTT,CASSFPGSSLPTGELFF,NA,once,TRBV28,TRBJ2-2